This T cell receptor beta chain was retrieved from a study of sequential checkpoint blockade in melanoma. Study summary: Both treatment sequences were followed by maintenance nivolumab.

Assay: immunoSEQ multiplex PCR; the TCRdb copy retains only in-frame clones and omits some. Here the sample spans some 13,000 clones, over 75% being singletons. The treatment is: randomized to nivolumab then ipilimumab (arm A) or the reverse (arm B). No patient had prior DNA-damaging chemotherapy. Live CD3+CD8+ CD19− CD56− cells were sorted from PBMCs. This CDR3 has 18 residues. Trimming stripped 3 bases from V and 7 bases from J, with 24 bases between. Germline V gene data show CDR1 as KGHSH and CDR2 as LQKENI. This clone has more than one count but fewer than ten. A far larger clone lies a single base away; this is likely a read error. Other DNA variants within this sample encode the same CDR3.

The J gene is TRBJ2-2, the V gene TRBV18; TRBD2 might be the D (5 bases). This receptor was obtained from a human donor with melanoma. The material was CD8+ T cells sorted from blood (inferred from file names), obtained from a patient given nivolumab and ipilimumab in sequence. The CDR3 sequence: CASSPKSWSPEGIGELFF. The DNA of the CDR3 is TGTGCCAGCTCACCCAAGTCATGGTCTCCCGAGGGCATCGGGGAGCTGTTTTTT.